This T cell receptor beta chain was documented in a study of blood T cell repertoires in COVID-19. The wider study: Donors in the United States, Italy and Spain gave samples during acute or convalescent COVID-19. Sources were T cells, B-cell-depleted T cells, or PBMCs; the material itself was cDNA or gDNA.

In the authors' methods: Reference gene primer amplification in the assay estimated nucleated cell counts. Sequenced by immunoSEQ multiplex PCR; TCRdb stores in-frame clones only, minus some. The DNA gave D and trimming, while V, J and clone size come from that table. Of approximately 130,000 clones in the sample, over 70% are singletons; the top ten hold around 18%. Germline CDR1 and CDR2: GTSNPN and SVGIG (reference sequence). V lost 3 bases, J lost 0 bases, and 8 bases stayed unmatched. The CDR3 consists of 15 residues. The source is a man older than 75 with acute or convalescent COVID-19. This sequence joins TRBV30 and TRBJ2-7, with TRBD1 identical over 7 bases. Sequenced: peripheral blood. In DNA, the CDR3 is TGTGCCTGGAGCCCGACAGGGACCATCTCCTACGAGCAGTACTTC. It codes for CAWSPTGTISYEQYF.